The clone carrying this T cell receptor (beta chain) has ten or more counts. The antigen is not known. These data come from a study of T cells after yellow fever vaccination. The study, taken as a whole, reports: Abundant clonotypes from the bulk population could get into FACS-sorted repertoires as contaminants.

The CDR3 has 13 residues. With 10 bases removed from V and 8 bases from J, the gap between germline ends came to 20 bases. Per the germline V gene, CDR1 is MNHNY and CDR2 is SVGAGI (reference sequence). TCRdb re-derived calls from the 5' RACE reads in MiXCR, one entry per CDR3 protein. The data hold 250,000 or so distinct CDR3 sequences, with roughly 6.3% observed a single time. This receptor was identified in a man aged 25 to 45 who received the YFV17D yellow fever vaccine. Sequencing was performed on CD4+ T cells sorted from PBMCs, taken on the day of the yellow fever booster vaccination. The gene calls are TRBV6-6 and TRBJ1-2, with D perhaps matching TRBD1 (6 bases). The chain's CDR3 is CAINRGASGGYTF. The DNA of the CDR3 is TGTGCCATTAACCGGGGGGCGTCCGGGGGCTACACCTTC.